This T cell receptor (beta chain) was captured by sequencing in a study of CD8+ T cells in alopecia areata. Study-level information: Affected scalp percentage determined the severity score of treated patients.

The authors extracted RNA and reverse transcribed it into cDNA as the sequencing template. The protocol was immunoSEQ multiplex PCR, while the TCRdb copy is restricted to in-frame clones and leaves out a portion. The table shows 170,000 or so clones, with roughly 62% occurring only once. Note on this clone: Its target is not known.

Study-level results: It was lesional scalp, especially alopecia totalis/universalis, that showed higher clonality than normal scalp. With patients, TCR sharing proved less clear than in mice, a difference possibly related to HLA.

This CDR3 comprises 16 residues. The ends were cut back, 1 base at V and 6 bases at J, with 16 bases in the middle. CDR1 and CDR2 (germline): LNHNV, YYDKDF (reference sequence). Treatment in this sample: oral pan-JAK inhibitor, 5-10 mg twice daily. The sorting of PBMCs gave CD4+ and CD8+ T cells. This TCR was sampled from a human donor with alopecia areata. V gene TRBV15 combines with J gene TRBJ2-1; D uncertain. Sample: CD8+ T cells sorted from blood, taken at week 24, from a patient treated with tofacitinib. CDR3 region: CATSRGSARWSNEQFF. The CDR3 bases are TGTGCCACCAGCAGAGGATCGGCTCGGTGGAGCAATGAGCAGTTCTTC.